Each of the 25 T cell receptor beta chains below was sequenced from the same sample in a study of siplizumab effects on memory and regulatory T cells. Produced via immunoSEQ multiplex PCR; TCRdb's table is partial and in-frame only. The sample holds around 77,000 clones; around 90% are singletons and the top ten take approximately 30%. The sample taken for sequencing was CD8+ T cells sorted from blood. These receptors were collected from a human donor in good health.

The genes are TRBV29-1 and TRBJ1-2; D gene unclear. The germline V and J ends were trimmed by 3 bases and 1 base, with 18 bases remaining between them. The CDR3 is 16 residues long. The germline CDR1 and CDR2 sequences are SQVTM and ANQGSEA. DNA for the CDR3: TGCAGCGTTGAGAAAGACCCCGGGCATATTAACTATGGCTACACCTTC. It specifies CSVEKDPGHINYGYTF.

The chain recombines TRBV4-1 with TRBJ2-1; D is uncertain. The CDR3 extends over 12 amino acids. Germline V gives CDR1 MGHRA, CDR2 YSYEKL. V was pared by 1 base and J by 7 bases, with 5 bases between. CDR3 residues: CASSQAYNEQFF. The CDR3 nucleotides read TGCGCCAGCAGCCAAGCATATAATGAGCAGTTCTTC.

The genes are TRBV27 and TRBJ2-7; possible D gene TRBD1, 5 bases. The CDR3 has 13 residues. The V end lost 4 bases, the J end lost 3 bases, and 10 bases lay between the germline ends. From germline, CDR1 is MNHEY and CDR2 SMNVEV (reference sequence). CDR3 sequence (DNA): TGTGCCAGCAGTTGGTCAGGGAACTACGAGCAGTACTTC. Translation: CASSWSGNYEQYF.

The V call is TRBV27, the J call TRBJ1-1; D possibly corresponds to TRBD1 (6 bases). The CDR3 has 15 residues. The germline CDR1 and CDR2 sequences are MNHEY and SMNVEV (reference sequence). Trimming cost V 5 bases and J 13 bases, with 26 bases left between them. DNA of the CDR3: TGTGCCAGCAGTCCGTTCACCGGGACAAAAATCGGAGTTTTCTTT. Its translation is CASSPFTGTKIGVFF.

The rearrangement uses TRBV7-2 and TRBJ2-7; 9 positions agree with TRBD2. Germline-derived CDR1 and CDR2 are SGHTA and FQGNSA. This CDR3 has 15 residues. J was trimmed by 3 bases and V by 4 bases; bases with no gene match: 7. In DNA, the CDR3 is TGTGCCAGCAGCTCTAGCGGGGAGCACCTCTACGAGCAGTACTTC. As protein: CASSSSGEHLYEQYF.

The chain carries TRBV4-1 and TRBJ1-1; no clear D gene. Germline V CDR1 and CDR2: MGHRA, YSYEKL. This CDR3 is 16 amino acids long. The V end was cut by 0 bases, the J end by 5 bases, with 16 bases between. CDR3 nucleotide sequence: TGCGCCAGCAGCCAAGATCCCCTTATAGGGAGTACTGAAGCTTTCTTT. Residues: CASSQDPLIGSTEAFF.

The V gene is TRBV2, the J gene TRBJ2-1, with TRBD2 matching over 9 bases. CDR1 SNHLY and CDR2 FYNNEI come from the germline V gene. J gave up 4 bases and V 7 bases, and 5 bases lay outside the gene matches. This CDR3 has 14 residues. The CDR3 region is CASKRLAEYNEQFF. The CDR3 coding sequence is TGTGCCAGCAAGCGACTAGCGGAGTACAATGAGCAGTTCTTC.

CDR3 sequence: CSVEDHDSGISYEQYF. In DNA, the CDR3 is TGCAGCGTTGAAGATCACGACAGCGGCATCTCCTACGAGCAGTACTTC. The V and J genes are TRBV29-1 and TRBJ2-7; D could derive from TRBD1 or TRBD2 (5 bases each). Germline V gene sequence: CDR1 SQVTM, CDR2 ANQGSEA. V gave up 0 bases and J gave up 0 bases, with 15 bases separating them. CDR3 length equals 16 residues.

The V and J genes are TRBV9 and TRBJ1-2; no definite D call. The CDR3 loop spans 12 amino acids. The ends were cut back, 3 bases at V and 3 bases at J, with 6 bases in the middle. Germline lookup yields CDR1 SGDLS and CDR2 YYNGEE. CDR3 bases: TGTGCCAGCAGCGAGGGATACTATGGCTACACCTTC. Translation gives CASSEGYYGYTF.

The chain couples TRBV7-7 to TRBJ2-2, with D possibly called TRBD1 or TRBD2 (5 bases each). CDR1 and CDR2 (germline): SSHAT, FNYEAQ (reference sequence). The CDR3 covers 16 residues. V gave up 5 bases and J gave up 7 bases, with 20 bases separating them. This chain's CDR3 is CASSALLVHGGGELFF. DNA for the CDR3: TGTGCCAGCAGCGCCCTGCTAGTGCATGGGGGCGGGGAGCTGTTTTTT.

This chain connects TRBV7-2 to TRBJ2-1; TRBD2 matches 8 bases. Trimming cost V 5 bases and J 7 bases; bases outside gene matches: 7. The CDR3 is made up of 14 amino acids. Germline CDR1 SGHTA, CDR2 FQGNSA. In DNA, the CDR3 is TGTGCCAGCAGCCCCCACGGGACTAGAAATGAGCAGTTCTTC. This gives the protein CASSPHGTRNEQFF. Supplemented by reference TRBV7-2 and TRBJ2-1, the full variable domain reads GAGVSQSPSNKVTEKGKDVELRCDPISGHTALYWYRQSLGQGLEFLIYFQGNSAPDKSGLPSDRFSAERTGGSVSTLTIQRTQQEDSAVYLCASSPHGTRNEQFFGPGTRLTVL.

V is TRBV7-9 and J is TRBJ1-6; D remains unclear. CDR1 SEHNR and CDR2 FQNEAQ come from the germline V gene (reference sequence). The CDR3 has 17 residues. V was trimmed by 0 bases and J by 5 bases, leaving 14 bases between them. For the CDR3, the DNA is TGTGCCAGCAGCTTAGCTCGAGAGTGGGTAAATAATTCACCCCTCCACTTT. Its translation: CASSLAREWVNNSPLHF.

J is TRBJ2-7 and V is TRBV19; TRBD1 aligns across 9 bases. The V segment lost 8 bases and the J segment 4 bases; nucleotides outside the gene matches: 3. This CDR3 spans 12 amino acids. The germline CDR1 and CDR2 sequences are LNHDA and SQIVND (reference sequence). The CDR3 loop is CASSQGAYEQYF. Written as DNA, the CDR3 is TGTGCCAGTTCACAGGGGGCTTACGAGCAGTACTTC.

V is TRBV19 and J is TRBJ1-3; D unclear. V was cut by 3 bases and J by 0 bases, with 9 bases left in between. Germline CDR1 reads LNHDA; CDR2 reads SQIVND (reference sequence). The CDR3 consists of 15 residues. The DNA of the CDR3 is TGTGCCAGTAGTATGGGCCTGAACTCTGGAAACACCATATATTTT. Its protein product is CASSMGLNSGNTIYF. Drawing the rest from reference TRBV19 and TRBJ1-3, the complete variable domain is DGGITQSPKYLFRKEGQNVTLSCEQNLNHDAMYWYRQDPGQGLRLIYYSQIVNDFQKGDIAEGYSVSREKKESFPLTVTSAQKNPTAFYLCASSMGLNSGNTIYFGEGSWLTVV.

The chain recombines TRBV6-6 with TRBJ2-1; 10 bases match TRBD1. This CDR3 region has 15 residues. Germline assignment: CDR1 MNHNY and CDR2 SVGAGI (reference sequence). V was pared by 4 bases and J by 3 bases, with 3 bases of the junction left unmatched. CDR3 DNA: TGTGCCAGCAGTTCCCGGGACAGGGGCTACAATGAGCAGTTCTTC. As protein: CASSSRDRGYNEQFF.

The chain carries TRBV27 and TRBJ1-1; D perhaps matches TRBD1 (6 bases). The ends were cut back, 7 bases at V and 4 bases at J, with 16 bases in the middle. The CDR3 totals 14 residues. The germline gives CDR1 MNHEY, CDR2 SMNVEV (reference sequence). The CDR3 spells CASKGGLKGTEAFF. For the CDR3, the DNA is TGTGCCAGCAAAGGGGGGCTTAAAGGCACTGAAGCTTTCTTT.

The V call is TRBV7-9, the J call TRBJ1-2, with 7 bases aligning to TRBD1. Germline CDR1 is SEHNR and CDR2 is FQNEAQ (reference sequence). The CDR3 covers 13 residues. With V trimmed by 5 bases and J by 7 bases, 7 bases remained unmatched. The CDR3 DNA reads TGTGCCAGCAGCCCGGACAGGCCGGGTGGCTACACCTTC. Translating it yields CASSPDRPGGYTF. Complete variable domain (other parts from reference TRBV7-9 and TRBJ1-2): DTGVSQNPRHKITKRGQNVTFRCDPISEHNRLYWYRQTLGQGPEFLTYFQNEAQLEKSRLLSDRFSAERPKGSFSTLEIQRTEQGDSAMYLCASSPDRPGGYTFGSGTRLTVV.

The chain links TRBV27 to TRBJ2-2, with D perhaps matching TRBD1 (5 bases). Deletions cut 5 bases from V and 1 base from J, with 14 bases between. This CDR3 contains 16 residues. Germline V gives CDR1 MNHEY, CDR2 SMNVEV (reference sequence). The CDR3 DNA follows: TGTGCCAGCAGTACCCTCGACAGCTTGAACACCGGGGAGCTGTTTTTT. Translating it yields CASSTLDSLNTGELFF.

The chain has TRBV19 and TRBJ2-1; D might be TRBD1 or TRBD2, each matching 5 bases. Germline V lookup: CDR1 LNHDA, CDR2 SQIVND (reference sequence). Trimming left V 6 bases short and J 3 bases short, with 18 bases between. The CDR3 runs to 16 residues. CDR3: CASREYHGTVYNEQFF. The CDR3 bases are TGTGCCAGTAGAGAATACCACGGGACGGTCTACAATGAGCAGTTCTTC.

The chain is built from TRBV27 and TRBJ2-3, with 11 positions matching TRBD2. The CDR3 is 15 residues long. Unmatched junction bases numbered 5, after V lost 2 bases and J lost 7 bases. CDR1 is MNHEY, CDR2 SMNVEV, per germline (reference sequence). CDR3 protein: CASSLVTSGINTQYF. The CDR3 DNA is TGTGCCAGCAGTTTAGTGACTAGCGGGATAAATACGCAGTATTTT.

The rearrangement uses TRBV7-9 and TRBJ1-1, with TRBD1 matching 9 bases. The CDR3 has 14 residues. After removal of 6 bases from V and 7 bases from J, the junction contained 9 bases not matched to a gene. In germline, CDR1 is SEHNR, CDR2 FQNEAQ (reference sequence). The CDR3 DNA sequence: TGTGCCAGCAGACACCGGGACAGGGTCTTTGAAGCTTTCTTT. The encoded protein is CASRHRDRVFEAFF.

The chain joins TRBV27 to TRBJ1-6, with 7 bases matching TRBD1. CDR1 MNHEY and CDR2 SMNVEV come from the germline V gene (reference sequence). With V trimmed by 10 bases and J by 8 bases, 11 bases remained unmatched. The CDR3 sequence is 14 residues long. The CDR3 coding sequence is TGTGCCACCTCAGTCGGGACAGTTTATTCACCCCTCCACTTT. This translates into CATSVGTVYSPLHF.

J is TRBJ2-7 and V is TRBV7-6; TRBD1 agrees at 8 bases. Germline loops: CDR1 SGHVS, CDR2 FNYEAQ. The V and J ends lost 4 bases and 3 bases, in that order; junction bases with no gene match: 2. This CDR3 comprises 13 residues. DNA for the CDR3: TGTGCCAGCAGCTCCGGGACAGGCTACGAGCAGTACTTC. It yields the protein CASSSGTGYEQYF.

This clone came up once. The chain uses TRBV27 and TRBJ2-2, with no clear D. Trimming removed 6 bases from V and 7 bases from J, with 12 bases in between. CDR1 and CDR2 from the germline V gene are MNHEY and SMNVEV (reference sequence). The CDR3 is made up of 13 amino acids. CDR3 sequence (DNA): TGTGCCAGCAGCCCATTTGATGGCGGGGAGCTGTTTTTT. This codes for CASSPFDGGELFF.

The chain employs TRBV4-1 and TRBJ2-2; D is possibly TRBD2 (5 bases). Trimming shortened V by 2 bases and J by 5 bases, and 15 bases separated the two germline ends. Germline CDR1 and CDR2: MGHRA and YSYEKL. This CDR3 is 16 amino acids long. Here the CDR3 reads CASSQLSGGGTGELFF. Here the CDR3 DNA reads TGCGCCAGCAGCCAACTCTCCGGAGGCGGGACCGGGGAGCTGTTTTTT.